The 2 T cell receptor beta chains below were found in one sample sequenced in a study of shared clonotypes between healthy human individuals. TCRdb's table, derived via immunoSEQ multiplex PCR, lists solely in-frame clones and lacks some. The sample includes around 1.1 million clones, around 77% of them seen just once. Material: memory CD4+ T cells from PBMCs. This sample's subset: CD45RA-negative fraction. The receptors derive from a man aged 18 to 35 in good health. Some clones in this sample may be carry-over from other donors' samples.

The V and J genes are TRBV18 and TRBJ2-1; 9 positions match TRBD2. Germline V gene data show CDR1 as KGHSH and CDR2 as LQKENI. The CDR3 has 15 amino acids. Losses at the gene ends were 6 bases for V and 0 bases for J; bases not matched to a gene: 3. CDR3 sequence reads: CASSTLAGSYNEQFF. CDR3 nucleotides: TGTGCCAGCTCGACACTAGCGGGCTCCTACAATGAGCAGTTCTTC.

The rearrangement uses TRBV6-1 and TRBJ2-7; 8 bases line up with TRBD2. V dropped 0 bases and J dropped 1; count of bases not matched to a gene: 11. CDR3 length: 18 amino acids. The germline CDR1 and CDR2 sequences are MNHNS and SASEGT. CDR3 in amino acids: CASSEALVSGTLSYEQYF. The CDR3 nucleotides read TGTGCCAGCAGTGAAGCGTTAGTTAGCGGGACGCTATCCTACGAGCAGTACTTC.